Below, 10 T cell receptor beta chains from the same sample are listed, as sequenced in a study of CD8+CD57+ T cells in acquired aplastic anemia. According to the study, genomic DNA was the template for TCR beta VDJ and CDR3 profiling. MiXCR, applied by TCRdb to the reads, yields one record per CDR3 protein. In the table there are hundreds of thousands of distinct CDR3 sequences, about two thirds of which are singletons. Input material: sorted CD4+, CD8+, or CD8+CD57+ T cells (not recorded which) from PBMCs. The receptor source for this set is a human donor in good health, serving as a control.

For this clonotype: A much bigger clone sits one base away, suggesting this may be a read error. The rearrangement joins TRBV5-4 to TRBJ2-7; 12 nucleotides line up with TRBD2. The CDR3 totals 17 residues. In germline, CDR1 is SGHNT, CDR2 YYREEE (reference sequence). V shed 4 bases and J 5 bases; nucleotides not matched to a gene: 13. CDR3 sequence reads: CASSNRLAGAARDEQYF. The CDR3 nucleotides are TGTGCCAGCAGCAATAGACTAGCGGGGGCCGCTCGGGACGAGCAGTACTTC.

This clonotype was found once. The junction shows a germline mismatch at one end, possibly a read error. CDR3 protein: CASRIGTRIIPF. CDR3 DNA sequence: TGTGCCAGCAGGATCGGCACTAGGATCATACCCTTC. The chain combines TRBV7-2 with TRBJ2-7; D is perhaps TRBD2 (5 bases). The CDR3 spans 12 residues. Germline CDR1 SGHTA, CDR2 FQGNSA.

The V call is TRBV5-6, the J call TRBJ2-5; no definite D call. CDR3 length: 14 residues. With 0 bases removed from V and 5 bases from J, the gap between germline ends came to 11 bases. Germline CDR1 is SGHDT and CDR2 is YYEEEE. The DNA of the CDR3 is TGTGCCAGCAGCTTGGCGGTCGCTGGGGAGACCCAGTACTTC. Translated: CASSLAVAGETQYF.

CDR3 in DNA: TGTGCCAGTAGCTCAAACCTCGCACGGGACAGGGGCCGCGAGCAGTACTTC. It codes for CASSSNLARDRGREQYF. This rearrangement joins TRBV19 to TRBJ2-7, with 10 nucleotides matching TRBD1. In germline, CDR1 is LNHDA, CDR2 SQIVND (reference sequence). V trimming: 6 bases; J trimming: 6 bases; junction bases outside the gene matches: 17. The CDR3 loop spans 17 amino acids.

This clonotype occurred once. Its ends do not fully match the called genes, so a read error is possible. The rearrangement joins TRBV7-3 to TRBJ1-5; D unclear. The CDR3 has 14 amino acids. The germline CDR1 and CDR2 sequences are SGHTA and FQGTGA. DNA for the CDR3: TGTGCCAGCAGCGTAGTCCTCCACAATCAGCCCCATCATTTT. Encoded protein: CASSVVLHNQPHHF.

This chain connects TRBV2 to TRBJ2-7; the D is unclear. The CDR3 is 13 residues long. Germline CDR1 SNHLY, CDR2 FYNNEI. V lost 3 bases to trimming and J lost 2 bases, with 8 bases between them. CDR3 sequence reads: CASSEVSPYEQYF. Written as DNA, the CDR3 is TGTGCCAGCAGTGAGGTGTCACCCTACGAGCAGTACTTC. The complete variable domain, with remaining parts taken from reference TRBV2 and TRBJ2-7, reads EPEVTQTPSHQVTQMGQEVILRCVPISNHLYFYWYRQILGQKVEFLVSFYNNEISEKSEIFDDQFSVERPDGSNFTLKIRSTKLEDSAMYFCASSEVSPYEQYFGPGTRLTVT.

This clonotype appeared a single time. A junction boundary mismatches the germline segment, possibly from a read error. In DNA, the CDR3 is TGTGCCAGCAGCTTCCCCAGCGCAGATACGCAGTATCTTTTT. Its protein product is CASSFPSADTQYLF. This chain joins TRBV7-2 and TRBJ1-6; D uncertain. The CDR3 sequence is 14 residues long. Germline V CDR1 and CDR2: SGHTA, FQGNSA.

Note on this clonotype: One end of the junction is discordant with germline, which a read error may explain. This chain joins TRBV7-8 and TRBJ1-6, with D possibly matching TRBD1 (5 bases). The CDR3 runs 14 residues. Looked up from germline, CDR1 is SGHVS and CDR2 is FQNEAQ. The CDR3 is CASSLQAMSPPLDF. CDR3 sequence (DNA): TGTGCCAGCAGCCTACAGGCAATGAGTCCACCCCTCGACTTT.

The CDR3 loop reads CASSCTGDSPLHLFF. CDR3 DNA sequence: TGTGCCAGCAGCTGCACAGGGGATTCACCCCTCCACCTGTTTTTT. The gene calls are TRBV9 and TRBJ2-2; 7 nucleotides line up with TRBD1. Germline values: CDR1 SGDLS, CDR2 YYNGEE. The trim removed 4 bases at V and 14 bases at J, leaving 17 bases unmatched. This CDR3 contains 15 residues.

In its sample, this clonotype was seen many times. V and J are TRBV6-5 and TRBJ1-2, with D possibly matching TRBD1 (5 bases). The CDR3 length is 12 residues. Germline V gives CDR1 MNHEY, CDR2 SVGAGI. V was clipped by 6 bases and J by 4 bases, with 9 bases between them. The CDR3 DNA sequence: TGTGCCAGCAGAACAGACAGCTATGGCTACACCTTC. This codes for CASRTDSYGYTF.